This T cell receptor beta chain emerged from a study of T cells in localized non-small cell lung cancer. Study-wide points: The study linked higher blood T cell density to longer overall survival. When the top 100 tumor clones were examined, a median approximately 57 of them also appeared in the adjacent lung, which was paired and uninvolved. Tumor samples were not multi-region, leaving intratumor heterogeneity unexcluded.

The table came from immunoSEQ multiplex PCR; TCRdb's copy has only in-frame clones and leaves some out. The sample includes 90,000 to 100,000 clones, approximately 90% of them seen just once. This CDR3 has 14 amino acids. Trimming shortened V by 6 bases and J by 6 bases, and 18 bases separated the two germline ends. Looked up from germline, CDR1 is MNHEY and CDR2 is SVGAGI. This clone was found a few times. No antigen is known for it. The sequencing used PBMCs, collected before any cancer treatment. The source of this sequence is a woman aged 35 to 69 with stage II squamous cell lung carcinoma. The J gene is TRBJ2-7, the V gene TRBV6-5; D possibly corresponds to TRBD1 (6 bases). CDR3 nucleotides: TGTGCCAGCAGCCCGGTCGGGACAAAGGGCGAGCAGTACTTC. Protein product: CASSPVGTKGEQYF.